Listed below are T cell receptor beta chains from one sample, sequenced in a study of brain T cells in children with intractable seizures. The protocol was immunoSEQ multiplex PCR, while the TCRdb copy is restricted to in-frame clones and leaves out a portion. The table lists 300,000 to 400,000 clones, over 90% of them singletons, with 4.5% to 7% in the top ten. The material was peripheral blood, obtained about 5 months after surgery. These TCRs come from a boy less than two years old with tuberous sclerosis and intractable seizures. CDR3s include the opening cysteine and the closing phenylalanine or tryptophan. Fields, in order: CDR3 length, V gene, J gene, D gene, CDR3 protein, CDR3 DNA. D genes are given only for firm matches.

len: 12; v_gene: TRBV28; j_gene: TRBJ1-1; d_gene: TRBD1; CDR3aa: CASSLQGARAFF; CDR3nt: TGTGCCAGCAGTCTACAGGGGGCCCGAGCTTTCTTT
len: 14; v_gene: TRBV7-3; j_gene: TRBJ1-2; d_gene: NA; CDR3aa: CASSWGTGDYGYTF; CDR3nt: TGTGCCAGCAGCTGGGGGACGGGAGACTATGGCTACACCTTC
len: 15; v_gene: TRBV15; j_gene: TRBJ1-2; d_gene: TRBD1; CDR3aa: CATSRATGANYGYTF; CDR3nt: TGTGCCACCAGCAGAGCGACAGGGGCTAACTATGGCTACACCTTC
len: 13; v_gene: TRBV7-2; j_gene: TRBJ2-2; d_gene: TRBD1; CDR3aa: CASATGVKGELFF; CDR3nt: TGTGCCAGCGCGACAGGGGTTAAGGGGGAGCTGTTTTTT
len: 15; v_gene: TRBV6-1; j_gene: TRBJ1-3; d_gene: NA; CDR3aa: CASSELGVVGNTIYF; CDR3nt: TGTGCCAGCAGTGAACTGGGGGTTGTCGGAAACACCATATATTTT
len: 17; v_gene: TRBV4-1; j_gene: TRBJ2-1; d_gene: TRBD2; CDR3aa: CASSHKSPGTSGGALFF; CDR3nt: TGCGCCAGCAGCCACAAATCTCCGGGGACTAGCGGGGGGGCCTTGTTCTTC
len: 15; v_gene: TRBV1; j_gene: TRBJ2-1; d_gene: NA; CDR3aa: CTSSPKTSGGNEQFF; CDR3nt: TGCACCAGCAGCCCAAAAACTAGCGGGGGGAATGAGCAGTTCTTC
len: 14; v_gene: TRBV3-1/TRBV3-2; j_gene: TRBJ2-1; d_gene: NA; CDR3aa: CASSQAGTYNEQFF; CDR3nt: TGTGCCAGCAGCCAAGCGGGCACCTACAATGAGCAGTTCTTC
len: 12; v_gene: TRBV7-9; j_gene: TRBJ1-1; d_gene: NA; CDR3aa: CASSLASTEAFF; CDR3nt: TGTGCCAGCAGCTTAGCTAGCACTGAAGCTTTCTTT
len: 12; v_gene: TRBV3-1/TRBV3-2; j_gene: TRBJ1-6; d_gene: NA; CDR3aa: CASSQGDSPLHF; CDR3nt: TGTGCCAGCAGCCAAGGCGATTCACCCCTCCACTTT
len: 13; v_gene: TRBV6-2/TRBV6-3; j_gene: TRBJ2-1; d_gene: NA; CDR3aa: CASSYWANNEQFF; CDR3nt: TGTGCCAGCAGTTACTGGGCGAACAATGAGCAGTTCTTC
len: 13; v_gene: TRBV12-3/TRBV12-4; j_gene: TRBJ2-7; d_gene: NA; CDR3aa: CASTSRVDYEQYF; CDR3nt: TGTGCCAGCACCTCGCGGGTAGACTACGAGCAGTACTTC